A single sample is the source of the 32 T cell receptor beta chains below, sequenced in a study of blood T cell repertoires in COVID-19. Only in-frame clones appear in the TCRdb table, and some are missing; sequencing was by immunoSEQ multiplex PCR. The top ten hold approximately 15% of the sample, which has roughly 80,000 clones, more than 60% seen once. Sequencing was done on a sample of peripheral blood. The receptors were gathered from a human donor in a cohort sampled during active COVID-19.

V usage is TRBV5-1 and J usage is TRBJ1-4; 8 bases line up with TRBD1. The length of the CDR3 is 15 residues. Germline CDR1 and CDR2: SGHRS and YFSETQ. Trimming at V came to 3 bases and at J to 4 bases, leaving 5 bases not matched to a gene. This CDR3 reads CASSWGDRLNEKLFF. The CDR3 DNA sequence: TGCGCCAGCAGCTGGGGGGACAGGCTTAATGAAAAACTGTTTTTT.

The chain uses TRBV30 and TRBJ1-5; 7 nucleotides agree with TRBD1. Trimming took 0 bases from V and 5 from J; bases not matched to a gene: 1. Germline V lookup: CDR1 GTSNPN, CDR2 SVGIG (reference sequence). The CDR3 is 13 residues long. The CDR3 loop is CAWSVQGDQPQHF. In nucleotides, the CDR3 is TGTGCCTGGAGTGTGCAGGGGGATCAGCCCCAGCATTTT.

The rearrangement links TRBV6-5 to TRBJ2-1, with 7 bases fitting TRBD1. Germline assignment: CDR1 MNHEY and CDR2 SVGAGI. The CDR3 contains 15 residues. V shed 7 bases and J 4 bases; nucleotides not matched to a gene: 10. CDR3 loop: CASTNDRVGYNEQFF. CDR3 bases: TGTGCCAGCACCAACGACAGGGTGGGATACAATGAGCAGTTCTTC.

The V call is TRBV7-2, the J call TRBJ2-3, with D perhaps TRBD2 (6 bases). V shed 0 bases and J shed 4 bases, with 11 bases lying between them. Germline CDR1 reads SGHTA; CDR2 reads FQGNSA. The CDR3 is made up of 15 amino acids. CDR3 sequence: CASSLAGGYADTQYF. The CDR3 nucleotides are TGTGCCAGCAGCTTAGCGGGGGGATACGCAGATACGCAGTATTTT. Variable domain in full (rest from reference TRBV7-2 and TRBJ2-3): GAGVSQSPSNKVTEKGKDVELRCDPISGHTALYWYRQSLGQGLEFLIYFQGNSAPDKSGLPSDRFSAERTGGSVSTLTIQRTQQEDSAVYLCASSLAGGYADTQYFGPGTRLTVL.

V usage is TRBV5-1 and J usage is TRBJ2-7; D is perhaps TRBD1 (6 bases). This CDR3 is built from 15 residues. Germline CDR1 and CDR2: SGHRS and YFSETQ. Trimming shortened V by 2 bases and J by 4 bases, and 16 bases separated the two germline ends. The CDR3: CASSLGVRDIYEQYF. The CDR3 DNA sequence: TGCGCCAGCAGCTTAGGCGTCAGGGACATTTACGAGCAGTACTTC.

A single count supports this clone. The chain carries TRBV6-1 and TRBJ2-7, with 7 bases lining up with TRBD2. The V and J ends lost 0 bases and 2 bases, in that order; junction bases with no gene match: 4. Germline loops: CDR1 MNHNS, CDR2 SASEGT. The CDR3 totals 15 residues. The CDR3 sequence: CASSEARGGAYEQYV. The DNA of the CDR3 is TGTGCCAGCAGTGAAGCTCGGGGAGGGGCCTACGAGCAGTACGTC.

The chain carries TRBV5-1 and TRBJ2-7; TRBD2 is a possible D gene (7 bases). V lost 4 bases and J 4 bases, leaving 15 bases between the germline ends. CDR3 length: 14 amino acids. CDR1 and CDR2 from the germline V gene are SGHRS and YFSETQ. CDR3 in amino acids: CASSERGRDYEQYF. The CDR3 DNA sequence: TGCGCCAGCAGCGAGAGGGGGAGGGATTACGAGCAGTACTTC. Full variable domain (remainder filled in from reference TRBV5-1 and TRBJ2-7): KAGVTQTPRYLIKTRGQQVTLSCSPISGHRSVSWYQQTPGQGLQFLFEYFSETQRNKGNFPGRFSGRQFSNSRSEMNVSTLELGDSALYLCASSERGRDYEQYFGPGTRLTVT.

The rearrangement uses TRBV7-2 and TRBJ2-1; 13 bases agree with TRBD2. The CDR3 spans 13 residues. The germline gives CDR1 SGHTA, CDR2 FQGNSA. The V gene end was trimmed by 8 bases and the J gene end by 8 bases; junction bases not matched to a gene: 3. CDR3 region: CASGTSGMYEQFF. DNA for the CDR3: TGTGCCAGCGGGACTAGCGGGATGTATGAGCAGTTCTTC.

The CDR3 reads CASRDQQGNNSPLHF. CDR3 sequence (DNA): TGTGCCAGCAGGGATCAACAGGGAAATAATTCACCCCTCCACTTT. The V gene is TRBV2, the J gene TRBJ1-6; maybe TRBD1 (6 bases). The V gene's germline CDR1 is SNHLY and CDR2 FYNNEI. This CDR3 contains 15 residues. Trimming pared 6 bases from V and 5 bases from J, leaving 14 bases between.

The chain is built from TRBV7-3 and TRBJ2-2; the D gene is possibly TRBD1 (6 bases). Looked up from germline, CDR1 is SGHTA and CDR2 is FQGTGA. CDR3 length equals 14 residues. V was shortened by 5 bases and J by 5 bases, with 12 bases between the two germline ends. CDR3 DNA sequence: TGTGCCAGCAGCGCCCAGGGGTGGACCGGGGAGCTGTTTTTT. Protein product: CASSAQGWTGELFF.

The V gene is TRBV7-6, the J gene TRBJ2-2; TRBD2 agrees at 7 bases. This CDR3 has 16 amino acids. V lost 5 bases, J lost 4 bases, and 10 bases stayed unmatched. The germline V gene encodes CDR1 SGHVS and CDR2 FNYEAQ. The CDR3 protein is CASSARRRELTGELFF. For the CDR3, the DNA is TGTGCCAGCAGCGCCCGGCGGCGGGAGCTCACCGGGGAGCTGTTTTTT.

V usage is TRBV18 and J usage is TRBJ2-1; 7 nucleotides align to TRBD2. J lost 2 bases, V lost 0 bases, and 4 bases had no gene match. This CDR3 has 16 residues. Germline V CDR1 and CDR2: KGHSH, LQKENI. The CDR3 loop is CASSPPTGRAYNEQFF. CDR3 nucleotides: TGTGCCAGCTCACCACCGACGGGGAGGGCCTACAATGAGCAGTTCTTC.

The chain carries TRBV4-1 and TRBJ2-5; TRBD1 agrees at 8 bases. The V segment lost 5 bases and the J segment 5 bases; nucleotides outside the gene matches: 7. Germline lookup yields CDR1 MGHRA and CDR2 YSYEKL. The CDR3 totals 14 residues. CDR3 in amino acids: CASSYAGGAETQYF. For the CDR3, the DNA is TGCGCCAGCAGCTACGCAGGGGGCGCGGAGACCCAGTACTTC.

The chain joins TRBV11-2 to TRBJ1-1; 7 bases map to TRBD1. Germline-derived CDR1 and CDR2 are SGHAT and FQNNGV. V lost 5 bases to trimming and J lost 1 base; unmatched junction nucleotides: 1. The CDR3 runs to 13 residues. CDR3 DNA sequence: TGTGCCAGCAGCCGACAGGGGAACACTGAAGCTTTCTTT. This translates into CASSRQGNTEAFF.

The chain uses TRBV27 and TRBJ2-7, with TRBD2 matching over 8 bases. The CDR3 runs to 15 residues. Germline CDR1 and CDR2: MNHEY and SMNVEV (reference sequence). Unmatched junction bases numbered 6, after V lost 2 bases and J lost 3 bases. Written as DNA, the CDR3 is TGTGCCAGCAGTTTAGGTGCGGGAGGCTTCTACGAGCAGTACGTC. It codes for CASSLGAGGFYEQYV.

This chain joins TRBV27 and TRBJ2-1, with 10 bases matching TRBD2. Per germline, CDR1 MNHEY and CDR2 SMNVEV (reference sequence). The junction had 12 bases not matched to a gene; V was cut back by 8 bases and J by 8 bases. This CDR3 has 15 amino acids. DNA for the CDR3: TGTGCCAGCTCCACTCTAGCGGGAGAAACATATGAGCAGTTCTTC. Protein: CASSTLAGETYEQFF.

V and J are TRBV7-9 and TRBJ2-2; no clear D. The germline CDR1 and CDR2 sequences are SEHNR and FQNEAQ (reference sequence). The CDR3 consists of 15 residues. The V end lost 5 bases, the J end lost 0 bases, and 10 bases lay between the germline ends. The CDR3 protein is CASSRESSNTGELFF. DNA for the CDR3: TGTGCCAGCAGCAGAGAAAGTTCGAACACCGGGGAGCTGTTTTTT.

This clone was recorded once. The chain couples TRBV6-2 or TRBV6-3 to TRBJ1-1, with 8 bases that match TRBD1. Trimming at V came to 5 bases and at J to 4 bases, leaving 3 bases not matched to a gene. This CDR3 has 13 amino acids. Germline lookup yields CDR1 MNHEY and CDR2 SVGEGT. CDR3 residues: CASSPTGGTEAFF. DNA for the CDR3: TGTGCCAGCAGTCCCACAGGGGGCACTGAAGCTTTCTTT.

V gene TRBV3-1 (or the pseudogene TRBV3-2) combines with J gene TRBJ2-5, with a tentative D call TRBD2 (5 bases). The V and J ends lost 4 bases and 4 bases respectively, with 10 bases between them. CDR1 is LGHDT and CDR2 is YNNKEL in the germline V gene (reference sequence). The CDR3 runs to 13 residues. CDR3 loop: CASSPTDLETQYF. CDR3 sequence (DNA): TGTGCCAGCAGCCCAACGGACTTAGAGACCCAGTACTTC.

J is TRBJ2-1 and V is TRBV4-1; D possibly corresponds to TRBD2 (6 bases). The CDR3 runs to 18 residues. V gave up 0 bases and J gave up 4 bases, with 19 bases separating them. CDR1 is MGHRA, CDR2 YSYEKL, per germline. CDR3 sequence: CASSQDESRGYLYNEQFF. The DNA for the CDR3 is TGCGCCAGCAGCCAAGATGAGTCGCGGGGCTATTTATACAATGAGCAGTTCTTC.

Here the CDR3 DNA reads TGTGCCAGCAGGGGTAGGGGCTCCTACGAGCAGTACGTC. It specifies CASRGRGSYEQYV. The chain has TRBV6-5 and TRBJ2-7, with D possibly TRBD1 on 5 matching bases. Trimming cost V 6 bases and J 0 bases, with 9 bases left between them. The germline CDR1 and CDR2 sequences are MNHEY and SVGAGI. The CDR3 length is 13 residues.

The chain links TRBV7-2 to TRBJ2-1, with 11 positions matching TRBD2. The length of the CDR3 is 17 residues. Germline lookup yields CDR1 SGHTA and CDR2 FQGNSA. Trimming at V came to 4 bases and at J to 7 bases, leaving 12 bases not matched to a gene. The CDR3 region is CASSSRLAGSPENEQFF. The DNA for the CDR3 is TGTGCCAGCAGCTCCAGACTAGCGGGAAGTCCGGAGAATGAGCAGTTCTTC.

J is TRBJ2-3 and V is TRBV27; 11 bases align to TRBD2. The V segment lost 10 bases and the J segment 2 bases; nucleotides outside the gene matches: 5. Germline CDR1 and CDR2: MNHEY and SMNVEV (reference sequence). The CDR3 totals 14 residues. The CDR3 nucleotides are TGTGCCACCAAACTAGCGGGGGCCACAGATACGCAGTATTTT. It yields the protein CATKLAGATDTQYF.

The V and J genes are TRBV5-1 and TRBJ2-1; no clear D gene. V was shortened by 1 base and J by 5 bases, with 7 bases between the two germline ends. Germline V gene data show CDR1 as SGHRS and CDR2 as YFSETQ. The CDR3 extends over 13 amino acids. CDR3: CASSLSLNNEQFF. For the CDR3, the DNA is TGCGCCAGCAGCTTGAGCCTAAACAATGAGCAGTTCTTC.

This clone occurred once. In DNA, the CDR3 is TGTGCCAGCAAGGTAGGGGGCACCGGGGAGCTGTTTTTT. It yields the protein CASKVGGTGELFF. The chain joins TRBV27 to TRBJ2-2, with a possible D match to TRBD1 (6 bases). This CDR3 is 13 amino acids long. Per the germline V gene, CDR1 is MNHEY and CDR2 is SMNVEV (reference sequence). V gave up 7 bases and J gave up 4 bases, with 10 bases separating them.

The chain employs TRBV10-2 and TRBJ2-5; D unclear. CDR3 size: 13 residues. The V gene's germline CDR1 is WSHSY and CDR2 SAAADI. V was pared by 4 bases and J by 1 base, with 7 bases between. The CDR3 protein is CASSVRSQETQYF. CDR3 sequence (DNA): TGCGCCAGCAGTGTACGGTCCCAAGAGACCCAGTACTTC.

The genes are TRBV7-8 and TRBJ2-3; D is ambiguous. Germline CDR1 SGHVS, CDR2 FQNEAQ. Trimming took off 1 base at V and 10 bases at J, with 21 bases between the two ends. The length of the CDR3 is 16 residues. DNA for the CDR3: TGTGCCAGCAGCTTAGATATTCCGACTCCCTCACGTGCGCAGTATTTT. Its translation is CASSLDIPTPSRAQYF.

The rearrangement links TRBV7-2 to TRBJ1-2; 9 bases map to TRBD1. The length of the CDR3 is 15 residues. CDR1 and CDR2 from the germline V gene are SGHTA and FQGNSA. V lost 1 base, J lost 7 bases, and 7 bases stayed unmatched. CDR3 coding DNA: TGTGCCAGCAGCTTAGGGGGGGGACAGGGATTTGGCTACACCTTC. It translates to CASSLGGGQGFGYTF.

The CDR3 loop is CASSVAGLGSTIYF. The CDR3 DNA follows: TGTGCCAGCAGCGTAGCCGGGTTGGGGAGCACCATATATTTT. The J gene is TRBJ1-3, the V gene TRBV9; no definite D call. Trimming left V 0 bases short and J 9 bases short, with 13 bases between. Germline lookup yields CDR1 SGDLS and CDR2 YYNGEE. The CDR3 extends over 14 amino acids.

The genes are TRBV28 and TRBJ1-1; a weak D match, TRBD1 (5 bases). V lost 6 bases and J 2 bases, leaving 10 bases between the germline ends. CDR1 is MDHEN and CDR2 is SYDVKM in the germline V gene. This CDR3 has 13 residues. CDR3 loop: CASSHGGNTEAFF. The CDR3 bases are TGTGCCAGCAGCCACGGGGGTAACACTGAAGCTTTCTTT.

The chain combines TRBV7-8 with TRBJ2-1; 7 bases match TRBD2. V lost 4 bases, J lost 10 bases, and 4 bases stayed unmatched. The CDR3 extends over 12 amino acids. The germline CDR1 and CDR2 sequences are SGHVS and FQNEAQ. Here the CDR3 reads CASSSTSTEQFF. In DNA form, the CDR3 reads TGTGCCAGCAGCTCGACTAGCACCGAGCAGTTCTTC.

This clone was detected many times. This rearrangement joins TRBV19 to TRBJ2-4; 11 bases match TRBD2. The germline CDR1 and CDR2 sequences are LNHDA and SQIVND (reference sequence). The CDR3 contains 21 residues. V was pared by 11 bases and J by 1 base, with 25 bases of the junction left unmatched. The CDR3 region has the DNA TGTGCCGGGCTTGGACTCCAGCCAGGGTTAGCGGGAGGGCCGGCCAAAAACATTCAGTACTTC. This sequence encodes CAGLGLQPGLAGGPAKNIQYF.